This T cell receptor beta chain was identified in a study of cytomegalovirus exposure and HLA in healthy donors. Study-wide results and limits: For TCR beta chains, V- and J-gene trimming was later linked to a missense DCLRE1C variant. Later on, an analysis tied about 17,000 TCR beta sequences to HLA alleles at 0.05 false discovery rate.

The PCR was carried out with 60 Vbeta primers and 13 Jbeta primers. Sequencing used immunoSEQ multiplex PCR; TCRdb keeps in-frame clones, though not all of them. Its clone listing holds 100,000 to 150,000 clones. With regard to this clone: Its antigen is currently unknown.

The material sequenced was PBMCs. The sequence was collected from a young man in good health and CMV-seronegative.

In DNA, the CDR3 is TGTGCCAGCAGTGCAATGACAGGGCGGCGCGAAGAAGCTTTCTTT. Protein product: CASSAMTGRREEAFF. The chain combines TRBV6-1 with TRBJ1-1; 7 bases match TRBD1. J lost 8 bases, V lost 4 bases, and 13 bases had no gene match. CDR1 is MNHNS and CDR2 is SASEGT in the germline V gene. There are 15 residues in the CDR3.